Following are 13 T cell receptor beta chains from one sample sequenced in a study of T cell responses to AZD1222 COVID-19 vaccine. Here immunoSEQ multiplex PCR was the method, and the copy in TCRdb shows in-frame clones only, minus some. The sample has 250,000 to 300,000 clones, almost 95% seen once. The sample here was peripheral blood, taken 28 days after the second AZD1222 dose. The receptors derive from an adult who received the AZD1222 COVID-19 vaccine.

This clone showed up just a few times. The CDR3 DNA reads TGTGCCAGCAGTTCTGAGGGACAGGCGGACCAAGAGACCCAGTACTTC. It yields the protein CASSSEGQADQETQYF. The chain couples TRBV28 to TRBJ2-5, with 8 bases matching TRBD1. Per the germline V gene, CDR1 is MDHEN and CDR2 is SYDVKM. V gave up 4 bases and J gave up 0 bases; unmatched junction bases: 7. The CDR3 extends over 16 amino acids.

The V call is TRBV30, the J call TRBJ1-4, with D possibly being TRBD1 (6 bases). V lost 1 base and J 8 bases, leaving 17 bases between the germline ends. This CDR3 spans 15 amino acids. CDR1 is GTSNPN and CDR2 is SVGIG in the germline V gene (reference sequence). DNA for the CDR3: TGTGCCTGGAGTGAATCAGACAGGTCGGGAGAAAAACTGTTTTTT. This sequence encodes CAWSESDRSGEKLFF.

This chain connects TRBV28 to TRBJ2-6; the D gene is possibly TRBD1 (6 bases). CDR1 and CDR2 from the germline V gene are MDHEN and SYDVKM. There are 15 residues in the CDR3. Trimming pared 2 bases from V and 2 bases from J, leaving 7 bases between. The CDR3 is CASSLKGAGANVLTF. The CDR3 DNA reads as TGTGCCAGCAGTTTAAAGGGGGCTGGGGCCAACGTCCTGACTTTC.

Remarks on this clone: Other nucleotide sequences in the sample specify the same CDR3. The chain joins TRBV18 to TRBJ2-5; 9 nucleotides agree with TRBD1. Per the germline V gene, CDR1 is KGHSH and CDR2 is LQKENI. The CDR3 loop spans 14 amino acids. The ends lost 3 bases at V and 5 bases at J; junction bases unmatched: 4. In nucleotides, the CDR3 is TGTGCCAGCTCACCTCGGACAGGGGAGGAGACCCAGTACTTC. Its protein is CASSPRTGEETQYF.

The chain couples TRBV6-5 to TRBJ1-1; TRBD1 matches 10 bases. The germline CDR1 and CDR2 sequences are MNHEY and SVGAGI. CDR3 length: 14 amino acids. The junction had 5 bases not matched to a gene; V was cut back by 2 bases and J by 8 bases. The DNA for the CDR3 is TGTGCCAGCAGTTACCTGCAGACAGGGGGCGAAGCTTTCTTT. It codes for CASSYLQTGGEAFF.

This chain joins TRBV7-9 and TRBJ1-1, with D possibly being TRBD1 (5 bases). The CDR3 covers 15 residues. V dropped 3 bases and J dropped 2 bases, with 13 bases sitting between them. In germline, CDR1 is SEHNR, CDR2 FQNEAQ (reference sequence). The CDR3: CASSFRGAGNTEAFF. CDR3 sequence (DNA): TGTGCCAGCAGCTTCCGCGGGGCAGGTAACACTGAAGCTTTCTTT.

This clone was counted a single time. The chain joins TRBV15 to TRBJ2-3; 7 bases are shared with TRBD1. V shed 5 bases, J shed 3 bases, and the junction held 5 bases outside the gene matches. Per the germline V gene, CDR1 is LNHNV and CDR2 is YYDKDF (reference sequence). CDR3 length: 14 residues. The DNA for the CDR3 is TGTGCCACCAGCTTTGCGACAGGGACAGATACGCAGTATTTT. Its protein is CATSFATGTDTQYF. Variable domain in full (rest from reference TRBV15 and TRBJ2-3): DAMVIQNPRYQVTQFGKPVTLSCSQTLNHNVMYWYQQKSSQAPKLLFHYYDKDFNNEADTPDNFQSRRPNTSFCFLDIRSPGLGDTAMYLCATSFATGTDTQYFGPGTRLTVL.

This rearrangement joins TRBV2 to TRBJ1-2; 8 nucleotides line up with TRBD1. CDR1 is SNHLY, CDR2 FYNNEI, per germline. This CDR3 contains 16 residues. V lost 7 bases, J lost 1 base, and 11 bases stayed unmatched. This CDR3 is CASTKDRALFNYGYTF. CDR3 coding DNA: TGTGCCAGCACCAAGGACAGGGCCCTCTTTAACTATGGCTACACCTTC.

As DNA, the CDR3 is TGTGCCAGCAGTGAGGTGGGTAGGGCAGATACGCAGTATTTT. This sequence encodes CASSEVGRADTQYF. J is TRBJ2-3 and V is TRBV2; D remains ambiguous. Trimming left V 3 bases short and J 4 bases short, with 11 bases between. Germline assignment: CDR1 SNHLY and CDR2 FYNNEI. This CDR3 has 14 residues. Complete variable domain (other parts from reference TRBV2 and TRBJ2-3): EPEVTQTPSHQVTQMGQEVILRCVPISNHLYFYWYRQILGQKVEFLVSFYNNEISEKSEIFDDQFSVERPDGSNFTLKIRSTKLEDSAMYFCASSEVGRADTQYFGPGTRLTVL.

The chain has TRBV5-5 and TRBJ2-3; D is possibly TRBD1 (5 bases). Germline loops: CDR1 SGHKS, CDR2 YYEKEE (reference sequence). The CDR3 extends over 16 amino acids. V lost 0 bases to trimming and J lost 1 base, with 12 bases between them. CDR3 nucleotides: TGTGCCAGCAGCTTGGGGGCAGGGATCGGCACAGATACGCAGTATTTT. This translates into CASSLGAGIGTDTQYF.

The chain employs TRBV5-1 and TRBJ2-7; D tentatively reads TRBD1 or TRBD2 (5 bases each). V lost 3 bases to trimming and J lost 2 bases, with 15 bases between them. This CDR3 comprises 15 residues. CDR1 SGHRS and CDR2 YFSETQ come from the germline V gene. CDR3 DNA sequence: TGCGCCAGCAGCTCAAACCCAGGGACCGCCTACGAGCAGTACTTC. It translates to CASSSNPGTAYEQYF. Full variable domain (missing parts from reference TRBV5-1 and TRBJ2-7): KAGVTQTPRYLIKTRGQQVTLSCSPISGHRSVSWYQQTPGQGLQFLFEYFSETQRNKGNFPGRFSGRQFSNSRSEMNVSTLELGDSALYLCASSSNPGTAYEQYFGPGTRLTVT.

The CDR3 sequence is CASSFLGRWGNQPQHF. CDR3 DNA sequence: TGTGCCAGCAGTTTTTTAGGGCGTTGGGGCAATCAGCCCCAGCATTTT. The rearrangement links TRBV28 to TRBJ1-5; D not resolved. V was trimmed by 3 bases and J by 2 bases, leaving 14 bases between them. The CDR3 has 16 residues. CDR1 is MDHEN and CDR2 is SYDVKM in the germline V gene.

The chain recombines TRBV9 with TRBJ2-1; TRBD1 or TRBD2 may be the D gene (6 bases each). Germline V CDR1 and CDR2: SGDLS, YYNGEE. The V and J ends lost 6 bases and 6 bases respectively, with 16 bases between them. The CDR3 has 14 residues. The CDR3 sequence is CASTLGGGGNEQFF. DNA for the CDR3: TGTGCCAGCACCCTGGGCGGAGGGGGCAATGAGCAGTTCTTC.